The TCR beta chain under discussion was sequenced for a study of cytomegalovirus exposure and HLA in healthy donors. PCR amplification relied on 60 Vbeta primers (plus 13 Jbeta primers). Assay used: immunoSEQ multiplex PCR; TCRdb lists only in-frame clones, some missing. The table has 150,000 to 200,000 clones, roughly 80% seen once; the top ten hold 3.5% to 5%. Concerning this clone: Its target is unknown.

V was shortened by 1 base and J by 6 bases, with 12 bases between the two germline ends. There are 14 residues in the CDR3. Germline V CDR1 and CDR2: SGHRS, YFSETQ. Study observations and caveats: Across donors, most TCRs were seen rarely, yet some public ones were widespread. Beyond CMV serostatus, there was no information to go on about immune exposure.

The TCR comes from a man in his forties or fifties in good health and CMV-seropositive. What was sequenced was PBMCs. The chain is built from TRBV5-1 and TRBJ2-3; D is possibly TRBD2 (6 bases). The CDR3 sequence: CASSLSAGTDTQYF. In DNA form, the CDR3 reads TGCGCCAGCAGCTTGAGTGCGGGAACGGATACGCAGTATTTT. Full variable domain (rest looked up from reference TRBV5-1 and TRBJ2-3): KAGVTQTPRYLIKTRGQQVTLSCSPISGHRSVSWYQQTPGQGLQFLFEYFSETQRNKGNFPGRFSGRQFSNSRSEMNVSTLELGDSALYLCASSLSAGTDTQYFGPGTRLTVL.